Given below is one T cell receptor beta chain in context. No antigen is known for it. This CDR3 has 15 amino acids. Germline CDR1 SGHTA, CDR2 FQGNSA. Trimming took 1 base from V and 3 from J, leaving 10 bases between them. This specimen belongs to a study of cytomegalovirus exposure and HLA in healthy donors. Findings and caveats of the study: The sole available immune exposure information was CMV serostatus.

PCR used 60 Vbeta primers and 13 Jbeta primers. TCRdb keeps only in-frame clones here, not all; method: immunoSEQ multiplex PCR. The sample comprises more than 150,000 clones, 75% to 90% of which are singletons, and 6.3% rests with the top ten. The chain employs TRBV7-2 and TRBJ2-1; TRBD1 is a possible D gene (7 bases). This receptor was obtained from a man aged 35 to 55 in good health and CMV-seropositive. What was sequenced was PBMCs. CDR3 amino acids: CASSLDQGGYNEQFF. CDR3 nucleotide sequence: TGTGCCAGCAGCTTAGACCAGGGGGGCTACAATGAGCAGTTCTTC. The whole variable domain, remainder taken from reference TRBV7-2 and TRBJ2-1, is GAGVSQSPSNKVTEKGKDVELRCDPISGHTALYWYRQSLGQGLEFLIYFQGNSAPDKSGLPSDRFSAERTGGSVSTLTIQRTQQEDSAVYLCASSLDQGGYNEQFFGPGTRLTVL.